This passage covers 12 T cell receptor beta chains from one sample sequenced in a study of OX40 agonist ivuxolimab in advanced cancers. Libraries were prepared by immunoSEQ multiplex PCR; TCRdb keeps only in-frame clonotypes and omits some of them. The sample lists about 28,000 clones, approximately 80% occurring once. The material sequenced was CD4+ or CD8+ T cells sorted from blood, taken in a trial of the OX40 agonist ivuxolimab. Every receptor here comes from an adult with an advanced solid tumor such as melanoma, head and neck, liver or kidney cancer.

This chain joins TRBV5-1 and TRBJ1-5, with D perhaps TRBD1 (6 bases). In germline, CDR1 is SGHRS, CDR2 YFSETQ. V lost 2 bases and J lost 0, with 9 bases in between. CDR3 size: 15 residues. Here the CDR3 DNA reads TGCGCCAGCAGCTTAACAGGGAATAGCAATCAGCCCCAGCATTTT. Translated, it gives CASSLTGNSNQPQHF.

The chain recombines TRBV6-5 with TRBJ2-7; no clear D gene. The CDR3 sequence is 12 residues long. V was cut by 2 bases and J by 5 bases, with 7 bases left in between. The germline V gene has CDR1 MNHEY and CDR2 SVGAGI. The CDR3 region has the DNA TGTGCCAGCAGTTACGCAGGCAACGAGCAGTACTTC. It encodes CASSYAGNEQYF.

V gene TRBV10-3 combines with J gene TRBJ2-7, with D possibly matching TRBD1 (5 bases). This CDR3 region has 14 residues. The V and J ends lost 3 bases and 0 bases respectively, with 9 bases between them. Germline assignment: CDR1 ENHRY and CDR2 SYGVKD. The CDR3 DNA is TGTGCCATCAGTGATCAGGGTCCCTCCTACGAGCAGTACTTC. Translation gives CAISDQGPSYEQYF.

The chain has TRBV5-6 and TRBJ1-1; D gene unclear. Per germline, CDR1 SGHDT and CDR2 YYEEEE. The CDR3 has 17 amino acids. V was shortened by 0 bases and J by 0 bases, with 15 bases between the two germline ends. CDR3 in DNA: TGTGCCAGCAGCTTGGGAGTTTGGCAGAAGGTGAACACTGAAGCTTTCTTT. It encodes CASSLGVWQKVNTEAFF.

The chain links TRBV18 to TRBJ2-5; no firm D call. The CDR3 has 12 amino acids. Trimming stripped 5 bases from V and 2 bases from J, with 6 bases between. Germline assignment: CDR1 KGHSH and CDR2 LQKENI. The CDR3 here is CASSFSQETQYF. In DNA, the CDR3 is TGTGCCAGCTCATTTAGTCAAGAGACCCAGTACTTC.

The genes are TRBV7-9 and TRBJ1-5; 8 bases agree with TRBD1. The germline V gene encodes CDR1 SEHNR and CDR2 FQNEAQ (reference sequence). CDR3 length: 15 amino acids. The V and J ends lost 3 bases and 4 bases, in that order; junction bases with no gene match: 5. CDR3 coding DNA: TGTGCCAGCAGCTTGGGCAGGGGGCGAAATCAGCCCCAGCATTTT. This gives the protein CASSLGRGRNQPQHF. The whole variable domain, remainder taken from reference TRBV7-9 and TRBJ1-5, is DTGVSQNPRHKITKRGQNVTFRCDPISEHNRLYWYRQTLGQGPEFLTYFQNEAQLEKSRLLSDRFSAERPKGSFSTLEIQRTEQGDSAMYLCASSLGRGRNQPQHFGDGTRLSIL.

The V and J genes are TRBV27 and TRBJ2-7; maybe TRBD2 (7 bases). CDR3 length: 14 residues. Trimming took 2 bases from V and 3 from J, leaving 11 bases between them. The germline V gene encodes CDR1 MNHEY and CDR2 SMNVEV (reference sequence). The CDR3 region has the DNA TGTGCCAGCAGTTTAAAGGGGGGGAACTACGAGCAGTACTTC. Amino acid sequence: CASSLKGGNYEQYF.

The chain joins TRBV27 to TRBJ1-1; no firm D call. Trimming took off 0 bases at V and 3 bases at J, with 8 bases between the two ends. Germline values: CDR1 MNHEY, CDR2 SMNVEV (reference sequence). The CDR3 runs to 14 residues. The CDR3 DNA follows: TGTGCCAGCAGTTTATCCGAGGGATACACTGAAGCTTTCTTT. Translating it yields CASSLSEGYTEAFF.

V and J are TRBV7-9 and TRBJ2-3; TRBD1 matches 12 bases. This CDR3 comprises 17 residues. V lost 0 bases, J lost 5 bases, and 6 bases stayed unmatched. In germline, CDR1 is SEHNR, CDR2 FQNEAQ (reference sequence). The CDR3 is CASSLATRDRGRDTQYF. CDR3 coding DNA: TGTGCCAGCAGCTTAGCCACCCGGGACAGGGGGCGAGATACGCAGTATTTT.

The gene calls are TRBV27 and TRBJ2-1; 8 bases fit TRBD2. The germline CDR1 and CDR2 sequences are MNHEY and SMNVEV (reference sequence). Losses at the gene ends were 5 bases for V and 12 bases for J; bases not matched to a gene: 9. The length of the CDR3 is 13 residues. CDR3 DNA sequence: TGTGCCAGCAGTGCCGGGGGGGGGCTTGGGCAGTTCTTC. It specifies CASSAGGGLGQFF.

The chain couples TRBV11-1 to TRBJ2-1; D is undetermined. The CDR3 sequence is 12 residues long. The V end lost 1 base, the J end lost 6 bases, and 4 bases lay between the germline ends. CDR1 and CDR2 (germline): SGHAT, FQDESV (reference sequence). The CDR3 loop reads CASSLVGNEQFF. The CDR3 nucleotides are TGTGCCAGCAGCTTAGTCGGCAATGAGCAGTTCTTC.

V usage is TRBV4-3 and J usage is TRBJ2-1; 11 bases align to TRBD1. V gave up 4 bases and J gave up 7 bases; unmatched junction bases: 3. Germline loops: CDR1 LGHNA, CDR2 YSLEER. The CDR3 is made up of 14 amino acids. The CDR3 sequence: CASSPGTGGNEQFF. The CDR3 bases are TGCGCCAGCAGCCCGGGGACAGGGGGTAATGAGCAGTTCTTC.